The entry below describes one T cell receptor (beta chain). The table lists this clone with many counts. Its binding antigen is unknown. No base quality values were provided; no much bigger clone lies one nucleotide off. CDR1 and CDR2 are drawn from the germline V gene: MRHNA, SNTAGT. The CDR3 spans 15 residues, from the cysteine through the phenylalanine. Just CDR3 DNA is preserved here, 45 bases in frame from base 1. V is trimmed back by 3 bases and J by 9 bases, and the junction contains 8 bases that no gene match accounts for. These data originate in a study of metastatic and nonmetastatic thyroid tumors (dated by TCRdb to the early 2020s). As for the study more broadly: The researchers compared repertoires between peripheral blood samples and tumor or nodule tissue samples from patients with malignant or benign thyroid disease.

The library was prepared using PCR. The listed sequencing device is Illumina HiSeq 4000. High-throughput sequencing was used to profile the TCR beta-chain CDR3 region of every patient. For the original study's pipeline: The researchers built a classifier to tell apart papillary thyroid cancer patients with distant metastasis, based on CDR3 differences among clinicopathological groups. To measure repertoire diversity the researchers used the Shannon index, while the Morisita-Horn index served to gauge how similar the tumor and blood repertoires were. TCRdb trimmed the raw reads at Q25, called clones with MiXCR and kept productive beta chains. These V and J calls derive from TCRdb rather than the authors' analysis. Recorded for this sample are about 90,000 clones; around 7.8% of them occurred a single time. Clones ranked in the top ten supply around 8.5% of the sample. What the authors observed across the whole study: In both blood and tumor samples, TCR beta diversity was reported to be significantly higher in malignant tumors than in benign nodules.

No patient had received any treatment before thyroid surgery. Patient clinical samples collected from about 2011 to 2019 were retrospectively analysed using T-cell receptor beta sequencing. The rearrangement combines TRBV6-4 with TRBJ2-1; a stretch of 10 junction bases matches TRBD2. This TCR was recovered from a female donor with papillary thyroid cancer or a benign thyroid nodule (not recorded which). Some clones in this sample may be carry-over from other donors' samples. What was sequenced was blood. The CDR3 reads as follows: CASSDTSGGASEQFF. The nucleotide sequence reads TGTGCCAGCAGTGATACGAGCGGGGGGGCTTCTGAGCAGTTCTTC.